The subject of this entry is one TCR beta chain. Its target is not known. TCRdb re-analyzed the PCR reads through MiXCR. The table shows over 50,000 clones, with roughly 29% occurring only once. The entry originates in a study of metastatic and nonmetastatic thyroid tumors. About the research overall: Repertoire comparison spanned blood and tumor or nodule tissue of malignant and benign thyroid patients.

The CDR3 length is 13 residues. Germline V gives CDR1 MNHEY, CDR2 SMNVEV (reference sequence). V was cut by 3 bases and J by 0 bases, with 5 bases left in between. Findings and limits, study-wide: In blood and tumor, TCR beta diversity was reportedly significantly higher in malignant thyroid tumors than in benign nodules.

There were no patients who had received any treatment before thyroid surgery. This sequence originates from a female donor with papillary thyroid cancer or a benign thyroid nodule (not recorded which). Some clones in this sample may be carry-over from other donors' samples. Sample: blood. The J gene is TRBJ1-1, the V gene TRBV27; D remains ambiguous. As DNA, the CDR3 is TGTGCCAGCAGTTTGGGGTTGAACACTGAAGCTTTCTTT. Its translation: CASSLGLNTEAFF.